The 8 T cell receptor beta chains in this list originate from one sample, sequenced in a study of blood T cell repertoires in COVID-19. The data were produced by immunoSEQ multiplex PCR, yet TCRdb's version contains in-frame clones alone and is incomplete. The profile shows 62,000 or so clones, about 91% of them singletons. Material for sequencing was peripheral blood. These receptor sequences come from a man in his forties or fifties with active COVID-19.

In its sample, this clone was seen a few times. The chain carries TRBV6-5 and TRBJ1-2; TRBD1 matches 8 bases. The CDR3 is 14 amino acids. Germline trimming cut 7 bases from V and 3 bases from J; bases unmatched to any gene: 7. From germline, CDR1 is MNHEY and CDR2 SVGAGI. The CDR3 sequence is CASTRTGTYYGYTF. The CDR3 nucleotides are TGTGCCAGCACCCGGACAGGGACCTACTATGGCTACACCTTC.

In its sample, this clone was seen once. This sequence joins TRBV19 and TRBJ2-2; D remains ambiguous. This CDR3 is 18 amino acids long. Per germline, CDR1 LNHDA and CDR2 SQIVND (reference sequence). V was trimmed by 1 base and J by 1 base, leaving 16 bases between them. CDR3 region: CASSIARRVTLNTGELFF. The CDR3, as DNA: TGTGCCAGTAGTATAGCCCGACGGGTGACCTTGAACACCGGGGAGCTGTTTTTT.

This chain connects TRBV4-1 to TRBJ1-2; no clear D gene. The CDR3 length is 15 residues. The V gene lost 1 base and the J gene lost 3 bases, with 12 bases spanning the gap. From germline, CDR1 is MGHRA and CDR2 YSYEKL. The CDR3 DNA reads TGCGCCAGCAGCCAAGGACCCGGCGGCTACTATGGCTACACCTTC. This sequence encodes CASSQGPGGYYGYTF.

The CDR3 sequence: CASSIGGPDTQYF. CDR3 nucleotide sequence: TGTGCCAGTAGTATCGGGGGACCAGATACGCAGTATTTT. The genes are TRBV19 and TRBJ2-3; D might be TRBD2 (6 bases). The CDR3 length is 13 residues. The V gene's germline CDR1 is LNHDA and CDR2 SQIVND (reference sequence). With 3 bases removed from V and 4 bases from J, the gap between germline ends came to 8 bases.

The chain uses TRBV19 and TRBJ2-2, with TRBD2 identical over 9 bases. Germline V gene sequence: CDR1 LNHDA, CDR2 SQIVND (reference sequence). Trimming removed 0 bases from V and 7 bases from J; junction bases left unmatched: 9. The length of the CDR3 is 17 residues. The CDR3 loop is CASSIEAGGNYLGELFF. Written as DNA, the CDR3 is TGTGCCAGTAGTATAGAAGCGGGGGGCAACTATCTCGGGGAGCTGTTTTTT. Complete variable domain (other parts from reference TRBV19 and TRBJ2-2): DGGITQSPKYLFRKEGQNVTLSCEQNLNHDAMYWYRQDPGQGLRLIYYSQIVNDFQKGDIAEGYSVSREKKESFPLTVTSAQKNPTAFYLCASSIEAGGNYLGELFFGEGSRLTVL.

The J gene is TRBJ2-4, the V gene TRBV7-9; D remains ambiguous. This CDR3 is 13 amino acids long. Germline V CDR1 and CDR2: SEHNR, FQNEAQ (reference sequence). Between the trimmed V and J ends, which lost 5 bases and 4 bases, there was a span of 9 bases. In nucleotides, the CDR3 is TGTGCCAGCAGCCCAGACACAAAAAACATTCAGTACTTC. Its translation is CASSPDTKNIQYF.

This clone came up a few times. Here the CDR3 reads CASSYTQNTEAFF. Here the CDR3 DNA reads TGTGCCAGCAGCTACACACAGAACACTGAAGCTTTCTTT. V usage is TRBV7-8 and J usage is TRBJ1-1, with D hard to call. The CDR3 extends over 13 amino acids. V dropped 4 bases and J dropped 1 base, with 7 bases sitting between them. Germline-derived CDR1 and CDR2 are SGHVS and FQNEAQ.

The chain is built from TRBV7-7 and TRBJ2-7, with D possibly matching TRBD1 (5 bases). The ends were cut back, 5 bases at V and 10 bases at J, with 12 bases in the middle. The CDR3 loop spans 11 amino acids. Germline V gene sequence: CDR1 SSHAT, CDR2 FNYEAQ (reference sequence). The CDR3 DNA is TGTGCCAGCAGCGGACAATATTATCAGTACTTC. It yields the protein CASSGQYYQYF.